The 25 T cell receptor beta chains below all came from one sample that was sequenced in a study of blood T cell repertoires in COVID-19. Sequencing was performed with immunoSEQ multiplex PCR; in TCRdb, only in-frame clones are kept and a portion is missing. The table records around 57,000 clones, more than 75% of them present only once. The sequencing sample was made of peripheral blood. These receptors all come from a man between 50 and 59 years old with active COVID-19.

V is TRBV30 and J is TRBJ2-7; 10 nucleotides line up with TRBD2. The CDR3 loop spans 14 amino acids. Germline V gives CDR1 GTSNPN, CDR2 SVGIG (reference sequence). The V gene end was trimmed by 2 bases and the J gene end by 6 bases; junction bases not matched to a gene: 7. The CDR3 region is CAWSLAGAGGEQYF. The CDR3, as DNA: TGTGCCTGGAGTCTAGCGGGGGCCGGGGGCGAGCAGTACTTC.

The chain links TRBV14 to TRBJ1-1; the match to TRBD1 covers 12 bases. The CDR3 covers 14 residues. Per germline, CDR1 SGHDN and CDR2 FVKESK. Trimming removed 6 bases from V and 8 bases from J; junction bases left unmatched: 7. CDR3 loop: CASSSGTGGFEAFF. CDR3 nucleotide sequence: TGTGCCAGCAGTTCCGGGACAGGGGGCTTCGAAGCTTTCTTT.

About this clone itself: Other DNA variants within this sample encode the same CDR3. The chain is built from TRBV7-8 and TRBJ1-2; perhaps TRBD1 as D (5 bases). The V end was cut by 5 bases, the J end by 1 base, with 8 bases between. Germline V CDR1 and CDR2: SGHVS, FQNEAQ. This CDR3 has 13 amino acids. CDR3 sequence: CASSPDSNYGYTF. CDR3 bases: TGTGCCAGCAGCCCCGACAGTAACTATGGCTACACCTTC.

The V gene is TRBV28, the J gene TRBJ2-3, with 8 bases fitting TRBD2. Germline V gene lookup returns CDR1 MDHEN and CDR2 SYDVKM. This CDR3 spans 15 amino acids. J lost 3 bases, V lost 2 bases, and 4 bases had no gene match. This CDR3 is CASSLRGGGTDTQYF. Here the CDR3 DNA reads TGTGCCAGCAGTTTACGGGGGGGAGGGACAGATACGCAGTATTTT.

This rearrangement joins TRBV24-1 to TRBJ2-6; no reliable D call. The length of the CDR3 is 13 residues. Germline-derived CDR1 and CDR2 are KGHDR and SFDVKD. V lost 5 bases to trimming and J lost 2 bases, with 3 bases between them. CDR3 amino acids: CATSATGANVLTF. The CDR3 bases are TGTGCCACCAGTGCTACTGGGGCCAACGTCCTGACTTTC.

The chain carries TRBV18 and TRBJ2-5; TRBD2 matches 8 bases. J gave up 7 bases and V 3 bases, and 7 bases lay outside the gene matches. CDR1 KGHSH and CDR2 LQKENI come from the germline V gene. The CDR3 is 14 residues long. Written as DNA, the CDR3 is TGTGCCAGCTCACCGATGGGACTAGAGGTGACCCAGTACTTC. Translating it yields CASSPMGLEVTQYF.

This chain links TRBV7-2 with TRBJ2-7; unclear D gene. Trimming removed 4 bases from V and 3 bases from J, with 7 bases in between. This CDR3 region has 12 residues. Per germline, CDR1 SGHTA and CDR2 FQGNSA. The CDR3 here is CASSSTVYEQYF. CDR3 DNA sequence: TGTGCCAGCAGCTCTACAGTCTACGAGCAGTACTTC. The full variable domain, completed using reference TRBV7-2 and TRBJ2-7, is GAGVSQSPSNKVTEKGKDVELRCDPISGHTALYWYRQSLGQGLEFLIYFQGNSAPDKSGLPSDRFSAERTGGSVSTLTIQRTQQEDSAVYLCASSSTVYEQYFGPGTRLTVT.

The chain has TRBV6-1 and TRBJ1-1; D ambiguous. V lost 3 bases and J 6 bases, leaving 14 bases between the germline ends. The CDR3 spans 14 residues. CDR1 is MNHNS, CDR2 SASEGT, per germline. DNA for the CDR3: TGTGCCAGCAGTGAGTTCGGGTCGGGAGCTGAAGCTTTCTTT. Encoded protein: CASSEFGSGAEAFF.

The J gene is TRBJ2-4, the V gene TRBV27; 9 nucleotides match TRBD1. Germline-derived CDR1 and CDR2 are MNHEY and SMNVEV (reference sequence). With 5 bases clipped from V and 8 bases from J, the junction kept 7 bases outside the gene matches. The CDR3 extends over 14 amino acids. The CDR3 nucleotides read TGTGCCAGCAGTACAGGGGGCGAGGGGGACATTCAGTACTTC. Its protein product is CASSTGGEGDIQYF.

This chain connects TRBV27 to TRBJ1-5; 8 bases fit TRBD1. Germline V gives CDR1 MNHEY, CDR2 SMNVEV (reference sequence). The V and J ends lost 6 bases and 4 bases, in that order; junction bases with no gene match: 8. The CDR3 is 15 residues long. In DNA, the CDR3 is TGTGCCAGCAGCCCAGACCAGGGGGCTAATCAGCCCCAGCATTTT. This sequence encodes CASSPDQGANQPQHF.

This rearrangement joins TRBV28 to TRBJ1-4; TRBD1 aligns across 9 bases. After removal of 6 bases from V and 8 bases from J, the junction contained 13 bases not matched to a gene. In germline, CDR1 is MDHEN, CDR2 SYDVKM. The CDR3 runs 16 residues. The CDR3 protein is CASRKLGTGSGEKLFF. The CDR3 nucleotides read TGTGCCAGCAGGAAACTTGGGACAGGGAGTGGGGAAAAACTGTTTTTT.

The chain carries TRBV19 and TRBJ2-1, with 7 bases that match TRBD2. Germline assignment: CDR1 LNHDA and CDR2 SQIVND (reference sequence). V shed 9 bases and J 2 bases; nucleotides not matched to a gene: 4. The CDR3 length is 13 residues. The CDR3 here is CASGLVAYNEQFF. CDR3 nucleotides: TGTGCCAGCGGACTAGTAGCCTACAATGAGCAGTTCTTC.

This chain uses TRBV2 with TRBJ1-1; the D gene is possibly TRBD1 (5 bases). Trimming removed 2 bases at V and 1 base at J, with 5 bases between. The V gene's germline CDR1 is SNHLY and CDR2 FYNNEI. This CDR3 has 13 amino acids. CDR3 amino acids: CASSEQGNTEAFF. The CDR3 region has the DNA TGTGCCAGCAGTGAACAGGGGAACACTGAAGCTTTCTTT.

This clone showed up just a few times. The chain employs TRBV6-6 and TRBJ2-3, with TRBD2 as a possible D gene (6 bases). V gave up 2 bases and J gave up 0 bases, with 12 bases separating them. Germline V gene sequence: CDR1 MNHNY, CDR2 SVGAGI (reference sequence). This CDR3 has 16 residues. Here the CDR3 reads CASSYGGQTSTDTQYF. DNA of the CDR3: TGTGCCAGCAGTTACGGAGGGCAGACTAGCACAGATACGCAGTATTTT.

Written as DNA, the CDR3 is TGCGCCAGCAGCTTGGGGGTTTTGGGTGGAGGAGTGGAAGCTTTCTTT. Protein product: CASSLGVLGGGVEAFF. This chain joins TRBV5-1 and TRBJ1-1, with D unclear. Germline V gives CDR1 SGHRS, CDR2 YFSETQ. The V end lost 0 bases, the J end lost 8 bases, and 20 bases lay between the germline ends. The CDR3 length is 16 residues.

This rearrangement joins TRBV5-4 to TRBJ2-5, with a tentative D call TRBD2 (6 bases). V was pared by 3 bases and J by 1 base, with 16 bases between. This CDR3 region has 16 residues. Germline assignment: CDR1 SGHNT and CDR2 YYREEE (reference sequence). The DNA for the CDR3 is TGTGCCAGCAGCTCTGGTGTGCGGGGAACCCAAGAGACCCAGTACTTC. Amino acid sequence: CASSSGVRGTQETQYF. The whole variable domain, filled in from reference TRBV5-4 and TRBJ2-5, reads ETGVTQSPTHLIKTRGQQVTLRCSSQSGHNTVSWYQQALGQGPQFIFQYYREEENGRGNFPPRFSGLQFPNYSSELNVNALELDDSALYLCASSSGVRGTQETQYFGPGTRLLVL.

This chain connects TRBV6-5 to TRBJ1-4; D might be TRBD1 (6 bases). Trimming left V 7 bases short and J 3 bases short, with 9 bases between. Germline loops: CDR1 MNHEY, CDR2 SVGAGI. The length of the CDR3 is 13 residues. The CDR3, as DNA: TGTGCCAGCACGGGACAACCTAATGAAAAACTGTTTTTT. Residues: CASTGQPNEKLFF.

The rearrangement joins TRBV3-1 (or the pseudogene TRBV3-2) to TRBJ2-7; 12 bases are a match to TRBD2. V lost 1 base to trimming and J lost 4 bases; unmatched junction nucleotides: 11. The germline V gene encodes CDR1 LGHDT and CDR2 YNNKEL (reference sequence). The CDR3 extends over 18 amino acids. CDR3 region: CASSQGMRLAGEDYEQYF. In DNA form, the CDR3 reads TGTGCCAGCAGCCAAGGAATGAGACTAGCGGGAGAGGATTACGAGCAGTACTTC.

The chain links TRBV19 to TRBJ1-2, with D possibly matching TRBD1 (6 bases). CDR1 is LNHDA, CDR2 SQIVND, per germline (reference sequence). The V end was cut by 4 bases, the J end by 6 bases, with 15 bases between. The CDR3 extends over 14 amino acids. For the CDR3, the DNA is TGTGCCAGTAGTAGGGGAGCGGGGGCCGATGGCTACACCTTC. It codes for CASSRGAGADGYTF.

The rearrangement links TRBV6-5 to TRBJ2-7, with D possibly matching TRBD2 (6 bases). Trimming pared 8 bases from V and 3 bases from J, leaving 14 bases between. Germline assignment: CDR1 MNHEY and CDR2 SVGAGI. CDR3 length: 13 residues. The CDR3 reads CASGAGTGYEQYF. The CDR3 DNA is TGTGCCAGCGGGGCAGGGACTGGCTACGAGCAGTACTTC.

The CDR3 DNA sequence: TGTGCCAGCAGGACTAGGGTCCGGGACAGGGGTTACGAGCAGTACTTC. This gives the protein CASRTRVRDRGYEQYF. J is TRBJ2-7 and V is TRBV27; 10 bases align to TRBD1. V shed 6 bases and J 4 bases; nucleotides not matched to a gene: 12. This CDR3 region has 16 residues. Germline V gives CDR1 MNHEY, CDR2 SMNVEV (reference sequence).

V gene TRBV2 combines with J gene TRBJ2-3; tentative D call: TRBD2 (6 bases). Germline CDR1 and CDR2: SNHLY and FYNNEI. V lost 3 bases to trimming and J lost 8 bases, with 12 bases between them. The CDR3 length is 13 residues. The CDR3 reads CASSEGWGGTQYF. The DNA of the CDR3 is TGTGCCAGCAGTGAGGGCTGGGGAGGTACGCAGTATTTT. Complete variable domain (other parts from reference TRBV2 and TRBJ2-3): EPEVTQTPSHQVTQMGQEVILRCVPISNHLYFYWYRQILGQKVEFLVSFYNNEISEKSEIFDDQFSVERPDGSNFTLKIRSTKLEDSAMYFCASSEGWGGTQYFGPGTRLTVL.

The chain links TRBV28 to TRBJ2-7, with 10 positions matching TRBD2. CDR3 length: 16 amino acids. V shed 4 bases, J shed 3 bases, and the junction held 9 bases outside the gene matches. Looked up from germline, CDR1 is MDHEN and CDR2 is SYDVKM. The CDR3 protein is CASSSPRAGGIYEQYF. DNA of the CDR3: TGTGCCAGCAGTTCACCGCGAGCGGGGGGGATCTACGAGCAGTACTTC.

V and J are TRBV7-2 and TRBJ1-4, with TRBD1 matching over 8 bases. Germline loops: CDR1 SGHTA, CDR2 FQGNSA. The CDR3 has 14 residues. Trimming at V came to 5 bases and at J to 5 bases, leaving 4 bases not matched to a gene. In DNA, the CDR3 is TGTGCCAGCAGCCAACAGGGGGGGAATGAAAAACTGTTTTTT. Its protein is CASSQQGGNEKLFF.

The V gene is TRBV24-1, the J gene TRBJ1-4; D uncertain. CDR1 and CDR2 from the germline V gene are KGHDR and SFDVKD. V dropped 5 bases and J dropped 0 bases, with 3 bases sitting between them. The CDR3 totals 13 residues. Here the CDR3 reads CATSAPTNEKLFF. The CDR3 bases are TGTGCCACCAGTGCTCCAACTAATGAAAAACTGTTTTTT.